This TCR beta chain comes out of a study of blood T cell repertoires in COVID-19. On the study more broadly: Sites in the United States, Italy and Spain provided acute and convalescent COVID-19 samples. Sources were T cells, B-cell-depleted T cells, or PBMCs; the material itself was cDNA or gDNA.

In the source study's methods: Scientists estimated how many nucleated cells there were by amplifying reference gene primers. Only in-frame clones appear in the TCRdb table, and some are missing; sequencing was by immunoSEQ multiplex PCR. V and J calls and clone size come straight from that table; D and trimming were deduced from the DNA. The data contain 150,000 to 250,000 clones, 82% of them singletons. The germline CDR1 and CDR2 sequences are SGHRS and YFSETQ. CDR3 length equals 15 residues. V was clipped by 3 bases and J by 8 bases; unmatched bases: 11. Sequencing input: peripheral blood. The chain uses TRBV5-1 and TRBJ1-5; TRBD1 aligns across 7 bases. The clonotype was recovered from a human donor with acute or convalescent COVID-19. The donor label of this sample is uncertain. The CDR3, as DNA: TGCGCCAGCAGCTCGACAGGGAGAGGAGGAGAGCCCCAGCATTTT. This encodes CASSSTGRGGEPQHF. Complete variable domain (other parts from reference TRBV5-1 and TRBJ1-5): KAGVTQTPRYLIKTRGQQVTLSCSPISGHRSVSWYQQTPGQGLQFLFEYFSETQRNKGNFPGRFSGRQFSNSRSEMNVSTLELGDSALYLCASSSTGRGGEPQHFGDGTRLSIL.